This T cell receptor beta chain was obtained from a study of tumor-infiltrating lymphocytes in localized non-small cell lung cancer. In this sample, this clone turned up a few times. What it binds is unknown. The sample carries other DNA sequences with the same CDR3. Study observations and caveats: Each assay used a separate piece of the same tissue. Tumors had more T cell infiltration than uninvolved lung, per TCRbeta sequencing and CD3 counts. Not all patients were TCR sequenced, owing to tissue quantity. No T-cell fraction difference was seen between IM1 and IM2 tumors.

The V end was cut by 9 bases, the J end by 1 base, with 7 bases between. The CDR3 has 12 amino acids. Germline V gene sequence: CDR1 MNHEY, CDR2 SMNVEV (reference sequence). Clones were sequenced by immunoSEQ multiplex PCR, and TCRdb holds only the in-frame ones, with some missing. The data contain roughly 8,000 clones, 63% of them singletons. The origin of this receptor is a human donor with non-small cell lung cancer. The V call is TRBV27, the J call TRBJ1-5; D unresolved. The sequenced material came from uninvolved lung tissue not adjacent to the tumor. The CDR3 DNA is TGTGCCAGTGGAAGAAGCAATCAGCCCCAGCATTTT. This sequence encodes CASGRSNQPQHF.